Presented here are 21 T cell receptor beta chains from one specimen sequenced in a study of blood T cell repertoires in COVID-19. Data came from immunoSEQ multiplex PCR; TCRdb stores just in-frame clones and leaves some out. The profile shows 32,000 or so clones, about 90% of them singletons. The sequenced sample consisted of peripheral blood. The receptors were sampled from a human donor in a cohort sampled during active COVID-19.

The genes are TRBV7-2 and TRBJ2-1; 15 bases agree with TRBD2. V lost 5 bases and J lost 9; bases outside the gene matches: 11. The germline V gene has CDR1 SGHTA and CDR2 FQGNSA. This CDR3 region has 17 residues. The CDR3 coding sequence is TGTGCCAGCAGCCAGACCGGGACTAGCGGGAGGATCGGTGAGCAGTTCTTC. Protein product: CASSQTGTSGRIGEQFF.

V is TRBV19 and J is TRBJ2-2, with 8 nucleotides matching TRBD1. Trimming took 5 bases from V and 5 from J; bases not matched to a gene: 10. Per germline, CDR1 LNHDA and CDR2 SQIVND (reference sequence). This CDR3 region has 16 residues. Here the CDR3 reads CASSGGQGAPTGELFF. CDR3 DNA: TGTGCCAGTAGTGGTGGGCAGGGGGCGCCGACCGGGGAGCTGTTTTTT.

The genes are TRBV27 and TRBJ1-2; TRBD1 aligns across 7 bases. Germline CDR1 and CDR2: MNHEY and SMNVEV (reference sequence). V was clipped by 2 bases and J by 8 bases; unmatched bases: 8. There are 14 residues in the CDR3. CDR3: CASSLRGHSWGYTF. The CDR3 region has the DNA TGTGCCAGCAGTTTAAGGGGGCACTCTTGGGGCTACACCTTC.

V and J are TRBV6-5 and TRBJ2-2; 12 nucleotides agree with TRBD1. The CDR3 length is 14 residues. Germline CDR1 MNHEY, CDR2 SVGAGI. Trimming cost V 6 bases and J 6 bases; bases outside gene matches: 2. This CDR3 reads CASRGQGAAGELFF. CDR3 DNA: TGTGCCAGCAGGGGACAGGGGGCGGCCGGGGAGCTGTTTTTT.

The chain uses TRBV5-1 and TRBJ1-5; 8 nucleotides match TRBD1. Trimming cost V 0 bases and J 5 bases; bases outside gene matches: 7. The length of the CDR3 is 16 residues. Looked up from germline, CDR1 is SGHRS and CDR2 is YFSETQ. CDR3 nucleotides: TGCGCCAGCAGCTTGGACGGCAGGGGGCCAGATCAGCCCCAGCATTTT. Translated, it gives CASSLDGRGPDQPQHF.

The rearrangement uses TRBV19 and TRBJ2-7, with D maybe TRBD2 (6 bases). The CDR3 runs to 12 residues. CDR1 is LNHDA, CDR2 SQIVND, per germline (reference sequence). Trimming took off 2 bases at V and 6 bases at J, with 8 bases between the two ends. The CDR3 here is CASSITGGEQYF. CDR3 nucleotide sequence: TGTGCCAGTAGTATAACCGGGGGCGAGCAGTACTTC.

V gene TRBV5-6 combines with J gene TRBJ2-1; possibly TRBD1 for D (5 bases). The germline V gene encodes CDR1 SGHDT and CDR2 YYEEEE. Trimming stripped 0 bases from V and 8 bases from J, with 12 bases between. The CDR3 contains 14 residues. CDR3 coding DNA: TGTGCCAGCAGCTTGGGACTCCTACAGGATGAGCAGTTCTTC. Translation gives CASSLGLLQDEQFF.

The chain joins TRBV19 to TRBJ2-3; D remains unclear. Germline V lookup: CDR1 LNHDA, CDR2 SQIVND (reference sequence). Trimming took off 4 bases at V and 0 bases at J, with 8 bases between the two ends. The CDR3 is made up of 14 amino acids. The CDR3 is CASSSPLSTDTQYF. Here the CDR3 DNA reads TGTGCCAGTAGTAGTCCACTAAGCACAGATACGCAGTATTTT.

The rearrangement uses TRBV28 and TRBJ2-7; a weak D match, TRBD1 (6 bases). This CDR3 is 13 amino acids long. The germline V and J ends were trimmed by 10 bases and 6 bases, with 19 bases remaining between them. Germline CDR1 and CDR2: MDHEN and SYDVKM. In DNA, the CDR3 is TGTGCCACCTCACGGGACAATTTATCCGAGCAGTACTTC. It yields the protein CATSRDNLSEQYF.

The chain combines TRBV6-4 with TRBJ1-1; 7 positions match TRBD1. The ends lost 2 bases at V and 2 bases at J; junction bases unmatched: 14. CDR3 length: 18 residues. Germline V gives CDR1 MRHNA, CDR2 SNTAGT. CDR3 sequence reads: CASSDGTAEEWGNTEAFF. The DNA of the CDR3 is TGTGCCAGCAGTGACGGGACAGCGGAAGAATGGGGAAACACTGAAGCTTTCTTT.

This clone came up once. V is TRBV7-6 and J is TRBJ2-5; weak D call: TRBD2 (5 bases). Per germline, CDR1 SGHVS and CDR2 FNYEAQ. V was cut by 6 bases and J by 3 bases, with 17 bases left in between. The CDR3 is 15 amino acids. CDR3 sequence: CASRKEVATKETQYF. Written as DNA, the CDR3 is TGTGCCAGCAGAAAGGAGGTGGCAACCAAAGAGACCCAGTACTTC. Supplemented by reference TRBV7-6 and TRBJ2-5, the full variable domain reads GAGVSQSPRYKVTKRGQDVALRCDPISGHVSLYWYRQALGQGPEFLTYFNYEAQQDKSGLPNDRFSAERPEGSISTLTIQRTEQRDSAMYRCASRKEVATKETQYFGPGTRLLVL.

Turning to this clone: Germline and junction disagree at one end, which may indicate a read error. The CDR3 bases are TGTGCCAGCAGCTTAGCCGTCAGCGGACTCCCGAACTTC. As protein: CASSLAVSGLPNF. The chain recombines TRBV7-9 with TRBJ2-5, with a weak D call TRBD2 (5 bases). Germline V CDR1 and CDR2: SEHNR, FQNEAQ (reference sequence). CDR3 length equals 13 residues.

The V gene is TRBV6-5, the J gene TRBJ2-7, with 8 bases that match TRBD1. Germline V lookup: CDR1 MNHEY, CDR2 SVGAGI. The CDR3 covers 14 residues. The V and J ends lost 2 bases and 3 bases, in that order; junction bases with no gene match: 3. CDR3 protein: CASSYRDRLYEQYF. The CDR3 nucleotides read TGTGCCAGCAGTTACCGGGACAGGCTCTACGAGCAGTACTTC.

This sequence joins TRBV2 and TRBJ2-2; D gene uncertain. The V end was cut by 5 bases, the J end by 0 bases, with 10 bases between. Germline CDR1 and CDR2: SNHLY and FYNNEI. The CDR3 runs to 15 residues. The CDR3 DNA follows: TGTGCCAGCAGTTCTCAGAATACGAACACCGGGGAGCTGTTTTTT. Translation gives CASSSQNTNTGELFF.

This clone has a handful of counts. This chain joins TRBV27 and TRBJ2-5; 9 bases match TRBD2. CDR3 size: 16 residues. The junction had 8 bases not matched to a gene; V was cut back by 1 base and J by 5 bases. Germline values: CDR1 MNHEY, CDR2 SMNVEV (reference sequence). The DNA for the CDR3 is TGTGCCAGCAGTTTATACGGCGGGGGGGCTCTTGAGACCCAGTACTTC. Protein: CASSLYGGGALETQYF.

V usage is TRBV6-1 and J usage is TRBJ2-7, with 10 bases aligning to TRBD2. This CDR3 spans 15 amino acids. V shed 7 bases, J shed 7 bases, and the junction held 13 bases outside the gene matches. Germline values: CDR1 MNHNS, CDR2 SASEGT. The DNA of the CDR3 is TGTGCCAGCAACCTCGGCGGGACTAGCGTATCTGAGCAGTACTTC. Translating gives CASNLGGTSVSEQYF.

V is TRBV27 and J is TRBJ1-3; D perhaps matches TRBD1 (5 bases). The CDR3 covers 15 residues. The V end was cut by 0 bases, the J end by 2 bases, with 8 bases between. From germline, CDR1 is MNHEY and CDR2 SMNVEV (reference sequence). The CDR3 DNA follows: TGTGCCAGCAGTTTATCGTCCAGGGCTGGAAACACCATATATTTT. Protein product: CASSLSSRAGNTIYF.

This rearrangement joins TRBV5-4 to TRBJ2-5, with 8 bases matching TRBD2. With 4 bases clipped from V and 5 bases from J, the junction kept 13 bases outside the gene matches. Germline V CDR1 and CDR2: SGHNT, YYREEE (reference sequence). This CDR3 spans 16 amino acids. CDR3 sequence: CASSPPAGGRLETQYF. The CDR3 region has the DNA TGTGCCAGCAGCCCCCCAGCGGGCGGGAGGTTGGAGACCCAGTACTTC.

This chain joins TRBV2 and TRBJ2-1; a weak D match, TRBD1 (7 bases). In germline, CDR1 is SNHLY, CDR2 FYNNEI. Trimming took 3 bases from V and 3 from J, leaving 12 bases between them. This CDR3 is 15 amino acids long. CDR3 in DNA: TGTGCCAGCAGTGATGCGGGACAGAACTACAATGAGCAGTTCTTC. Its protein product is CASSDAGQNYNEQFF. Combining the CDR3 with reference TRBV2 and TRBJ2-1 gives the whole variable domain EPEVTQTPSHQVTQMGQEVILRCVPISNHLYFYWYRQILGQKVEFLVSFYNNEISEKSEIFDDQFSVERPDGSNFTLKIRSTKLEDSAMYFCASSDAGQNYNEQFFGPGTRLTVL.

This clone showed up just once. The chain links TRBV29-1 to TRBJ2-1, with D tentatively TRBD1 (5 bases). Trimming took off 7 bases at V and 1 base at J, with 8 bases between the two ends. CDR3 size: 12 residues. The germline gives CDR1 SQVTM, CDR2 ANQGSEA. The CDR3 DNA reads TGCAGCGCTGACAGTTCCTACAATGAGCAGTTCTTC. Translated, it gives CSADSSYNEQFF.

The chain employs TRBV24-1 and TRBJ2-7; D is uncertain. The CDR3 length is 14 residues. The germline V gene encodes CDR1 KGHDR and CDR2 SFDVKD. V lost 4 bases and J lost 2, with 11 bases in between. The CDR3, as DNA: TGTGCCACCAGTGACCCTCGACTCCCCTACGAGCAGTACTTC. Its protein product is CATSDPRLPYEQYF.